The 8 T cell receptor beta chains listed next were all sequenced from one sample in a study of response to subunit inactivated influenza vaccine (dated by TCRdb to the late 2010s). The library came from RT-PCR. These reads were obtained on an Illumina HiSeq 2500. TCRdb passed the public sequencing reads through fastp at Q25 and MiXCR, retaining productive beta sequences. Rows are combined by CDR3 protein, so each entry shows the most common genes and DNA. Here the sample has some 640,000 distinct CDR3 sequences; about 14% occur a single time. The ten largest clones take up 6.5% to 8.5% of the sample. Specimen: PBMCs from blood, collected around 14 days before vaccination. Receptors originate from a man aged 45-65 years who received an inactivated influenza vaccine. Donor details come from another sample of the same person, matched by shared clones.

This rearrangement joins TRBV3-1 to TRBJ2-5; D might be TRBD2 (6 bases). The CDR3 spans 17 residues. V shed 11 bases and J shed 5 bases, with 30 bases lying between them. Germline V gives CDR1 LGHDT, CDR2 YNNKEL (reference sequence). The CDR3 region has the DNA TGTGCCTTCAGTCTTGCCCAACGACGGGAGCTAAGGGAGACCCAGTACTTC. This gives the protein CAFSLAQRRELRETQYF.

The CDR3 sequence: CSVARVQRETQYF. In nucleotides, the CDR3 is TGCAGCGTAGCTAGGGTGCAGAGGGAGACCCAGTACTTC. The chain couples TRBV29-1 to TRBJ2-5; D is undetermined. Trimming removed 6 bases at V and 5 bases at J, with 16 bases between. The CDR3 has 13 residues. Germline CDR1 and CDR2: SQVTM and ANQGSEA.

This clonotype was detected a few times. V is TRBV11-2 and J is TRBJ2-7; 8 positions match TRBD1. CDR3 size: 12 residues. The trim removed 8 bases at V and 1 base at J, leaving 1 base unmatched. Looked up from germline, CDR1 is SGHAT and CDR2 is FQNNGV. The CDR3 DNA reads as TGTGCCAGCCGGGACAGGTCCTACGAGCAGTACTTC. Its translation: CASRDRSYEQYF.

Only a few counts were recorded for this clonotype. CDR3 protein: CATSRDEGQYEQYF. As DNA, the CDR3 is TGTGCCACCAGCAGAGATGAGGGGCAGTACGAGCAGTACTTC. This rearrangement joins TRBV15 to TRBJ2-7, with D perhaps being TRBD1 or TRBD2 (5 bases each). Trimming pared 0 bases from V and 4 bases from J, leaving 10 bases between. The germline V gene encodes CDR1 LNHNV and CDR2 YYDKDF (reference sequence). CDR3 length: 14 amino acids.

This clonotype was counted many times. This CDR3 is CASSQVAGTGELFF. The DNA of the CDR3 is TGTGCCAGCAGCCAAGTTGCGGGGACCGGGGAGCTGTTTTTT. The chain links TRBV3-1 to TRBJ2-2; D possibly corresponds to TRBD2 (6 bases). The CDR3 consists of 14 residues. In germline, CDR1 is LGHDT, CDR2 YNNKEL (reference sequence). Trimming pared 1 base from V and 5 bases from J, leaving 8 bases between.

V is TRBV5-6 and J is TRBJ1-2; 7 nucleotides line up with TRBD1. V lost 0 bases and J lost 8; bases outside the gene matches: 4. The length of the CDR3 is 13 residues. From germline, CDR1 is SGHDT and CDR2 YYEEEE. The CDR3 loop reads CASSLDRGDGYTF. The CDR3 DNA is TGTGCCAGCAGCTTGGACAGGGGTGACGGCTACACCTTC.

This clonotype turned up a few times. This sequence joins TRBV7-6 and TRBJ2-5; 10 bases align to TRBD2. Germline V lookup: CDR1 SGHVS, CDR2 FNYEAQ. CDR3 length equals 18 residues. V trimming: 1 base; J trimming: 2 bases; junction bases outside the gene matches: 10. The CDR3 coding sequence is TGTGCCAGCAGCTTAGGCCAGCGGGAGGGGTTTAGACAAGAGACCCAGTACTTC. Translating gives CASSLGQREGFRQETQYF.

The genes are TRBV29-1 and TRBJ1-1; 8 bases agree with TRBD1. This CDR3 is 14 amino acids long. Germline V gene lookup returns CDR1 SQVTM and CDR2 ANQGSEA. Germline trimming cut 3 bases from V and 4 bases from J; bases unmatched to any gene: 7. CDR3 in DNA: TGCAGCGTTGATGTTCGGACAGGGACCACTGAAGCTTTCTTT. Residues: CSVDVRTGTTEAFF. The full variable domain, in which reference TRBV29-1 and TRBJ1-1 provide the parts outside the CDR3, is SAVISQKPSRDICQRGTSLTIQCQVDSQVTMMFWYRQQPGQSLTLIATANQGSEATYESGFVIDKFPISRPNLTFSTLTVSNMSPEDSSIYLCSVDVRTGTTEAFFGQGTRLTVV.